Each of the 23 T cell receptor beta chains below was sequenced from the same sample in a study of OX40 agonist ivuxolimab in advanced cancers. The assay was immunoSEQ multiplex PCR, and TCRdb's table has in-frame clones only and misses some. The sample has some 110,000 clones; 90% are singletons. Sequences were derived from CD4+ or CD8+ T cells sorted from blood, sampled in a trial of the OX40 agonist ivuxolimab. The source is an adult with an advanced solid tumor such as melanoma, head and neck, liver or kidney cancer.

This rearrangement joins TRBV30 to TRBJ1-6; D possibly corresponds to TRBD1 (6 bases). CDR3 length: 15 amino acids. Germline V gene lookup returns CDR1 GTSNPN and CDR2 SVGIG (reference sequence). V was shortened by 0 bases and J by 8 bases, with 14 bases between the two germline ends. This CDR3 reads CAWSVITGRDSPLHF. The DNA of the CDR3 is TGTGCCTGGAGTGTAATAACAGGGAGGGATTCACCCCTCCACTTT.

The CDR3 coding sequence is TGCGCCAGCAGCCAAGATCAGGCAGCTTGGTATGGCTACACCTTC. Residues: CASSQDQAAWYGYTF. The chain is built from TRBV4-3 and TRBJ1-2; D uncertain. The germline V gene encodes CDR1 LGHNA and CDR2 YSLEER. CDR3 length: 15 residues. Trimming removed 0 bases at V and 5 bases at J, with 13 bases between.

The chain has TRBV6-5 and TRBJ1-1; 7 bases line up with TRBD1. Germline V gives CDR1 MNHEY, CDR2 SVGAGI. Trimming took 0 bases from V and 1 from J; bases not matched to a gene: 5. The CDR3 has 16 residues. CDR3 residues: CASSYSMTGPNTEAFF. The CDR3 DNA sequence: TGTGCCAGCAGTTACTCGATGACAGGGCCGAACACTGAAGCTTTCTTT.

This sequence joins TRBV29-1 and TRBJ2-6; D remains ambiguous. Between the trimmed V and J ends, which lost 4 bases and 0 bases, there was a span of 4 bases. Germline CDR1 reads SQVTM; CDR2 reads ANQGSEA. The CDR3 runs 13 residues. CDR3 nucleotide sequence: TGCAGCGTTGGAATCTCTGGGGCCAACGTCCTGACTTTC. Its translation: CSVGISGANVLTF.

This chain joins TRBV5-1 and TRBJ2-6, with D perhaps matching TRBD1 or TRBD2 (5 bases each). Trimming pared 8 bases from V and 0 bases from J, leaving 15 bases between. This CDR3 spans 16 amino acids. Germline CDR1 reads SGHRS; CDR2 reads YFSETQ. In DNA, the CDR3 is TGCGCCAGTAGCGTGACAGCTTACTCTGGGGCCAACGTCCTGACTTTC. Translated, it gives CASSVTAYSGANVLTF.

V is TRBV6-5 and J is TRBJ1-3; D perhaps matches TRBD1 (5 bases). CDR1 is MNHEY, CDR2 SVGAGI, per germline. CDR3 length equals 13 residues. Trimming stripped 6 bases from V and 4 bases from J, with 10 bases between. This CDR3 is CASRPTGGNTIYF. The CDR3 DNA is TGTGCCAGCAGGCCCACAGGAGGAAACACCATATATTTT.

The chain is built from TRBV30 and TRBJ1-1; tentative D call: TRBD1 (6 bases). Trimming took off 2 bases at V and 6 bases at J, with 19 bases between the two ends. The germline gives CDR1 GTSNPN, CDR2 SVGIG (reference sequence). This CDR3 spans 15 amino acids. The CDR3 spells CAWSSLPTGRPEAFF. DNA of the CDR3: TGTGCCTGGAGTTCCCTCCCGACAGGTCGGCCTGAAGCTTTCTTT. The variable domain in full, completed from reference TRBV30 and TRBJ1-1, reads SQTIHQWPATLVQPVGSPLSLECTVEGTSNPNLYWYRQAAGRGLQLLFYSVGIGQISSEVPQNLSASRPQDRQFILSSKKLLLSDSGFYLCAWSSLPTGRPEAFFGQGTRLTVV.

The genes are TRBV19 and TRBJ1-2; 7 positions agree with TRBD1. Germline lookup yields CDR1 LNHDA and CDR2 SQIVND (reference sequence). The CDR3 length is 15 residues. The junction had 8 bases not matched to a gene; V was cut back by 3 bases and J by 4 bases. CDR3 sequence reads: CASSIRDSGGYGYTF. The CDR3, as DNA: TGTGCCAGTAGTATTCGGGACAGTGGAGGCTATGGCTACACCTTC. Full variable domain (outside the CDR3, taken from reference TRBV19 and TRBJ1-2): DGGITQSPKYLFRKEGQNVTLSCEQNLNHDAMYWYRQDPGQGLRLIYYSQIVNDFQKGDIAEGYSVSREKKESFPLTVTSAQKNPTAFYLCASSIRDSGGYGYTFGSGTRLTVV.

The chain couples TRBV2 to TRBJ2-4; TRBD2 agrees at 14 bases. The germline gives CDR1 SNHLY, CDR2 FYNNEI. CDR3 size: 15 residues. V trimming: 7 bases; J trimming: 9 bases; junction bases outside the gene matches: 8. CDR3 nucleotides: TGTGCCAGCACCCAGTCGGGGACTAGCGGGGGCATTCAGTACTTC. As protein: CASTQSGTSGGIQYF.

This sequence joins TRBV19 and TRBJ1-2; no firm D call. This CDR3 is 14 amino acids long. Trimming removed 3 bases from V and 4 bases from J, with 12 bases in between. Germline CDR1 is LNHDA and CDR2 is SQIVND (reference sequence). CDR3 residues: CASSIKFGIYGYTF. The CDR3 DNA is TGTGCCAGTAGTATTAAGTTCGGGATCTATGGCTACACCTTC.

V and J are TRBV6-1 and TRBJ1-5, with 7 bases identical to TRBD1. Germline V gives CDR1 MNHNS, CDR2 SASEGT. The CDR3 contains 14 residues. Trimming cost V 6 bases and J 4 bases; bases outside gene matches: 6. This CDR3 reads CASRGDSNNQPQHF. CDR3 bases: TGTGCCAGCAGGGGGGACAGCAATAATCAGCCCCAGCATTTT.

This sequence joins TRBV4-1 and TRBJ1-2; D is unresolved. The CDR3 spans 17 residues. V lost 3 bases, J lost 4 bases, and 21 bases lay in between. CDR1 is MGHRA and CDR2 is YSYEKL in the germline V gene. CDR3 bases: TGCGCCAGCAGCCAGAGGGTGGGCCCCCCAGTCGGCTATGGCTACACCTTC. This translates into CASSQRVGPPVGYGYTF.

The chain couples TRBV30 to TRBJ1-1; TRBD1 is a possible D gene (5 bases). Trimming removed 5 bases at V and 4 bases at J, with 11 bases between. Per germline, CDR1 GTSNPN and CDR2 SVGIG (reference sequence). The CDR3 extends over 12 amino acids. DNA of the CDR3: TGTGCCTGGGACAGACGAGGCACTGAAGCTTTCTTT. Encoded protein: CAWDRRGTEAFF.

This sequence joins TRBV27 and TRBJ2-1; D is possibly TRBD2 (5 bases). The CDR3 has 13 amino acids. V was trimmed by 8 bases and J by 6 bases, leaving 14 bases between them. Germline V lookup: CDR1 MNHEY, CDR2 SMNVEV (reference sequence). CDR3 protein: CASRGSGRNEQFF. The CDR3 DNA reads as TGTGCCAGCCGCGGAAGCGGCCGCAATGAGCAGTTCTTC.

The V call is TRBV18, the J call TRBJ2-7, with TRBD1 matching over 11 bases. V lost 3 bases to trimming and J lost 5 bases; unmatched junction nucleotides: 3. The CDR3 spans 14 residues. The germline CDR1 and CDR2 sequences are KGHSH and LQKENI. This CDR3 is CASSPGQGVNEQYF. The CDR3 DNA sequence: TGTGCCAGCTCACCGGGACAGGGGGTGAACGAGCAGTACTTC.

CDR3 sequence reads: CASSFNLPGQPGGYTF. CDR3 in DNA: TGCGCCAGCAGCTTTAACCTGCCGGGACAGCCCGGGGGCTACACCTTC. This rearrangement joins TRBV5-1 to TRBJ1-2, with 7 bases that match TRBD1. Germline assignment: CDR1 SGHRS and CDR2 YFSETQ. With 2 bases clipped from V and 8 bases from J, the junction kept 15 bases outside the gene matches. CDR3 length: 16 amino acids.

V usage is TRBV6-1 and J usage is TRBJ1-6; D gene unclear. The CDR3 spans 13 residues. V was pared by 6 bases and J by 8 bases, with 11 bases between. The germline V gene encodes CDR1 MNHNS and CDR2 SASEGT. CDR3 nucleotide sequence: TGTGCCAGCAGGGAAACCTTGGATTCACCCCTCCACTTT. Translated, it gives CASRETLDSPLHF.

This clone was found a few times. The rearrangement joins TRBV19 to TRBJ1-2; possible D gene TRBD1, 5 bases. V lost 2 bases to trimming and J lost 0 bases, with 13 bases between them. This CDR3 region has 16 residues. Germline loops: CDR1 LNHDA, CDR2 SQIVND (reference sequence). The CDR3 sequence is CASSILGHATNYGYTF. Written as DNA, the CDR3 is TGTGCCAGTAGTATATTAGGACACGCAACTAACTATGGCTACACCTTC.

The DNA for the CDR3 is TGTGCCAGCAGTGGACGACAGGGGACCCTCTACGAGCAGTACTTC. It yields the protein CASSGRQGTLYEQYF. The gene calls are TRBV27 and TRBJ2-7; 8 positions agree with TRBD1. J was trimmed by 3 bases and V by 5 bases; bases with no gene match: 9. From germline, CDR1 is MNHEY and CDR2 SMNVEV (reference sequence). The CDR3 length is 15 residues.

The CDR3, as DNA: TGCGCCAGCAGCTTGGTTACGGGGGGGCCAATTGCAGATACGCAGTATTTT. Translation: CASSLVTGGPIADTQYF. V gene TRBV5-1 combines with J gene TRBJ2-3; the match to TRBD2 covers 8 bases. V gave up 0 bases and J gave up 4 bases; unmatched junction bases: 10. Germline V CDR1 and CDR2: SGHRS, YFSETQ. The CDR3 loop spans 17 amino acids.

The chain is built from TRBV5-4 and TRBJ1-4; maybe TRBD1 (5 bases). The CDR3 runs 16 residues. Germline V CDR1 and CDR2: SGHNT, YYREEE (reference sequence). V lost 2 bases and J lost 4, with 15 bases in between. CDR3 DNA sequence: TGTGCCAGCAGCTTAAAAGGGAGAGGGGATAATGAAAAACTGTTTTTT. This codes for CASSLKGRGDNEKLFF.

The chain links TRBV15 to TRBJ1-2; D possibly corresponds to TRBD1 (5 bases). V was cut by 3 bases and J by 4 bases, with 12 bases left in between. Germline loops: CDR1 LNHNV, CDR2 YYDKDF (reference sequence). This CDR3 comprises 14 residues. The CDR3 sequence is CATSSAGAFYGYTF. The CDR3 DNA is TGTGCCACCAGCAGCGCCGGGGCATTCTATGGCTACACCTTC.

The chain employs TRBV5-1 and TRBJ2-5, with TRBD2 matching 16 bases. Germline V gene lookup returns CDR1 SGHRS and CDR2 YFSETQ. The V segment lost 4 bases and the J segment 5 bases; nucleotides outside the gene matches: 8. The CDR3 consists of 17 residues. As DNA, the CDR3 is TGCGCCAGCAGCCCGGGGACTAGCGGGGGGGCCTTGGAGACCCAGTACTTC. This codes for CASSPGTSGGALETQYF.